This passage covers 25 T cell receptor beta chains from one sample sequenced in a study of T cell repertoires in cytomegalovirus infection. TCRdb re-called the reads through MiXCR, storing one row per CDR3 protein. The repertoire holds approximately 240,000 distinct CDR3 sequences, with roughly an eighth as singletons. Material for sequencing was PBMCs. The receptors were sampled from a human donor in good health (CMV status not recorded). Some clones in this sample may be carry-over from other donors' samples.

This clonotype was counted ten times or more. This chain links TRBV9 with TRBJ1-4; no firm D call. CDR1 SGDLS and CDR2 YYNGEE come from the germline V gene. V lost 4 bases to trimming and J lost 8 bases, with 12 bases between them. The CDR3 has 13 amino acids. CDR3 DNA sequence: TGTGCCAGCAGCCCTCATCCCGGGGAAAAACTGTTTTTT. Amino acid sequence: CASSPHPGEKLFF.

At least ten counts were recorded for this clonotype. The V and J genes are TRBV7-2 and TRBJ1-5, with no clear D. Trimming shortened V by 2 bases and J by 0 bases, and 11 bases separated the two germline ends. The CDR3 totals 16 residues. Germline CDR1 SGHTA, CDR2 FQGNSA. DNA for the CDR3: TGTGCCAGCAGCTTATGGGGAGGCGATAGCAATCAGCCCCAGCATTTT. As protein: CASSLWGGDSNQPQHF.

This clonotype was counted at least ten times. The chain has TRBV28 and TRBJ1-2; TRBD1 agrees at 12 bases. Trimming cost V 4 bases and J 1 base; bases outside gene matches: 7. This CDR3 is 17 amino acids long. CDR1 MDHEN and CDR2 SYDVKM come from the germline V gene. CDR3 region: CASSYGTGGKFNYGYTF. CDR3 in DNA: TGTGCCAGCAGTTATGGGACAGGGGGCAAGTTTAACTATGGCTACACCTTC.

The chain carries TRBV3-1 and TRBJ2-5; 7 bases line up with TRBD2. V lost 4 bases to trimming and J lost 3 bases; unmatched junction nucleotides: 5. The germline V gene encodes CDR1 LGHDT and CDR2 YNNKEL (reference sequence). The CDR3 sequence is 14 residues long. The CDR3 is CASSPWAGEETQYF. CDR3 bases: TGTGCCAGCAGCCCCTGGGCGGGGGAAGAGACCCAGTACTTC.

This chain links TRBV4-3 with TRBJ1-6, with 8 bases fitting TRBD1. Trimming cost V 4 bases and J 10 bases; bases outside gene matches: 6. The CDR3 has 14 amino acids. Germline V gene sequence: CDR1 LGHNA, CDR2 YSLEER. The CDR3 reads CASSRSPGGSPLHF. In DNA form, the CDR3 reads TGCGCCAGCAGCCGATCCCCAGGGGGCTCACCCCTCCACTTT.

The sample holds many counts of this clonotype. V is TRBV7-2 and J is TRBJ1-1; unclear D gene. The CDR3 has 12 amino acids. V was cut by 6 bases and J by 0 bases, with 5 bases left in between. Germline lookup yields CDR1 SGHTA and CDR2 FQGNSA. In DNA, the CDR3 is TGTGCCAGCAGAGAATTGAACACTGAAGCTTTCTTT. Protein sequence: CASRELNTEAFF.

This clonotype was picked up many times. The chain joins TRBV7-2 to TRBJ1-2, with TRBD1 matching over 9 bases. This CDR3 contains 15 residues. V lost 4 bases, J lost 10 bases, and 13 bases stayed unmatched. Germline V gene sequence: CDR1 SGHTA, CDR2 FQGNSA. The CDR3 region is CASSSPGTGKIDYTF. In DNA form, the CDR3 reads TGTGCCAGCAGCTCCCCCGGGACAGGGAAGATCGACTACACCTTC. The full variable domain, in which reference TRBV7-2 and TRBJ1-2 provide the parts outside the CDR3, is GAGVSQSPSNKVTEKGKDVELRCDPISGHTALYWYRQSLGQGLEFLIYFQGNSAPDKSGLPSDRFSAERTGGSVSTLTIQRTQQEDSAVYLCASSSPGTGKIDYTFGSGTRLTVV.

This clonotype was seen many times. This rearrangement joins TRBV11-3 to TRBJ1-1; tentative D call: TRBD1 (6 bases). The CDR3 consists of 16 residues. Trimming stripped 6 bases from V and 1 base from J, with 18 bases between. Germline CDR1 SGHNT, CDR2 YENEEA. CDR3 loop: CASRLRGGQGNTEAFF. The CDR3 DNA sequence: TGTGCCAGCAGGCTCCGTGGGGGGCAGGGGAACACTGAAGCTTTCTTT.

This clonotype has a count of ten or more. The chain joins TRBV11-2 to TRBJ2-3; D remains unclear. V was shortened by 0 bases and J by 3 bases, with 7 bases between the two germline ends. The CDR3 consists of 14 residues. CDR1 is SGHAT, CDR2 FQNNGV, per germline. For the CDR3, the DNA is TGTGCCAGCAGCTTAGAGTTAGGAACAGATACGCAGTATTTT. It is translated as CASSLELGTDTQYF.

The chain links TRBV14 to TRBJ1-2; 7 bases align to TRBD1. Germline V gene sequence: CDR1 SGHDN, CDR2 FVKESK. V lost 1 base, J lost 5 bases, and 10 bases stayed unmatched. The CDR3 sequence is 16 residues long. CDR3 coding DNA: TGTGCCAGCAGCCAAGTATCGCCGACAGGGTCGTATGGCTACACCTTC. Its translation: CASSQVSPTGSYGYTF. The whole variable domain, filled in from reference TRBV14 and TRBJ1-2, reads EAGVTQFPSHSVIEKGQTVTLRCDPISGHDNLYWYRRVMGKEIKFLLHFVKESKQDESGMPNNRFLAERTGGTYSTLKVQPAELEDSGVYFCASSQVSPTGSYGYTFGSGTRLTVV.

This clonotype appeared many times. The chain links TRBV7-3 to TRBJ1-1, with a tentative D call TRBD1 (6 bases). This CDR3 contains 15 residues. The germline gives CDR1 SGHTA, CDR2 FQGTGA. V was pared by 5 bases and J by 0 bases, with 13 bases between. CDR3 sequence: CASSPGTMMNTEAFF. Here the CDR3 DNA reads TGTGCCAGCAGCCCGGGGACAATGATGAACACTGAAGCTTTCTTT. Using reference TRBV7-3 and TRBJ1-1 for the parts outside the CDR3, the full variable domain is GAGVSQTPSNKVTEKGKYVELRCDPISGHTALYWYRQSLGQGPEFLIYFQGTGAADDSGLPNDRFFAVRPEGSVSTLKIQRTERGDSAVYLCASSPGTMMNTEAFFGQGTRLTVV.

V is TRBV30 and J is TRBJ2-5; no firm D call. Per germline, CDR1 GTSNPN and CDR2 SVGIG (reference sequence). This CDR3 is built from 10 residues. V lost 5 bases and J lost 9, with 10 bases in between. The DNA for the CDR3 is TGTGCCTGGGGCCTAGGGTCCCAGTACTTC. Protein: CAWGLGSQYF.

V gene TRBV20-1 combines with J gene TRBJ2-3; 10 nucleotides agree with TRBD1. Losses at the gene ends were 5 bases for V and 4 bases for J; bases not matched to a gene: 9. The length of the CDR3 is 15 residues. The V gene's germline CDR1 is DFQATT and CDR2 SNEGSKA (reference sequence). CDR3 region: CSAYPGQGSADTQYF. The CDR3 bases are TGCAGTGCTTATCCGGGACAGGGGTCCGCAGATACGCAGTATTTT.

This clonotype has a handful of counts. V is TRBV29-1 and J is TRBJ1-5; D not resolved. The CDR3 contains 11 residues. The germline CDR1 and CDR2 sequences are SQVTM and ANQGSEA. V was clipped by 4 bases and J by 4 bases, with 5 bases between them. CDR3 sequence reads: CSVGENQPQHF. CDR3 in DNA: TGCAGCGTTGGAGAGAATCAGCCCCAGCATTTT.

There are a few counts of this clonotype. The chain has TRBV6-1 and TRBJ2-1; D unclear. This CDR3 is built from 14 residues. The V gene's germline CDR1 is MNHNS and CDR2 SASEGT. V was shortened by 3 bases and J by 1 base, with 7 bases between the two germline ends. In DNA, the CDR3 is TGTGCCAGCAGTGATTTTGGGTCCTACAATGAGCAGTTCTTC. Its translation: CASSDFGSYNEQFF.

This clonotype has ten or more counts. The rearrangement joins TRBV7-8 to TRBJ2-7, with 8 bases lining up with TRBD1. The length of the CDR3 is 14 residues. J was trimmed by 7 bases and V by 3 bases; bases with no gene match: 8. CDR1 is SGHVS and CDR2 is FQNEAQ in the germline V gene. In DNA form, the CDR3 reads TGTGCCAGCAGCTTTGGGGACAGGAACAGGGAGCAGTACTTC. Its translation is CASSFGDRNREQYF. Full variable domain (missing parts from reference TRBV7-8 and TRBJ2-7): GAGVSQSPRYKVAKRGQDVALRCDPISGHVSLFWYQQALGQGPEFLTYFQNEAQLDKSGLPSDRFFAERPEGSVSTLKIQRTQQEDSAVYLCASSFGDRNREQYFGPGTRLTVT.

The table lists this clonotype with many counts. The CDR3 is CASSLALEDRIQYF. CDR3 sequence (DNA): TGTGCCAGCAGCTTAGCGCTTGAAGATCGCATTCAGTACTTC. This chain joins TRBV7-2 and TRBJ2-4; D gene unclear. This CDR3 region has 14 residues. V lost 0 bases and J lost 9, with 12 bases in between. Looked up from germline, CDR1 is SGHTA and CDR2 is FQGNSA.

J is TRBJ2-1 and V is TRBV6-2 or TRBV6-3; D might be TRBD2 (5 bases). The CDR3 is made up of 13 amino acids. The germline gives CDR1 MNHEY, CDR2 SVGEGT. The V end lost 5 bases, the J end lost 9 bases, and 14 bases lay between the germline ends. The CDR3 bases are TGTGCCAGCAGTAACCCTGGCGGAGGTGAGCAGTTCTTC. Amino acid sequence: CASSNPGGGEQFF.

This clonotype was seen a handful of times. The V call is TRBV11-2, the J call TRBJ2-3, with 10 bases identical to TRBD2. In germline, CDR1 is SGHAT, CDR2 FQNNGV. J was trimmed by 2 bases and V by 1 base; bases with no gene match: 9. The CDR3 contains 18 residues. CDR3: CASSLGPPSGGYTDTQYF. Written as DNA, the CDR3 is TGTGCCAGCAGCTTAGGTCCTCCTAGCGGGGGTTACACAGATACGCAGTATTTT.

This clonotype was recorded many times. This chain joins TRBV5-1 and TRBJ1-1; possible D gene TRBD1, 5 bases. V lost 0 bases, J lost 6 bases, and 15 bases lay in between. Germline V gene sequence: CDR1 SGHRS, CDR2 YFSETQ. The CDR3 has 15 residues. The CDR3 protein is CASSLAGLDFAEAFF. The CDR3 DNA reads TGCGCCAGCAGCTTGGCAGGGTTAGATTTCGCTGAAGCTTTCTTT.

This clonotype was observed many times. The chain has TRBV6-2 or TRBV6-3 and TRBJ1-1; D call uncertain. Germline CDR1 and CDR2: MNHEY and SVGEGT. Trimming took off 2 bases at V and 4 bases at J, with 8 bases between the two ends. There are 13 residues in the CDR3. CDR3 in amino acids: CASSYRVGTEAFF. CDR3 sequence (DNA): TGTGCCAGCAGTTACAGGGTAGGCACTGAAGCTTTCTTT.

This clonotype was seen at least ten times. This chain uses TRBV11-3 with TRBJ2-7; 9 bases match TRBD1. The CDR3 loop spans 14 amino acids. V lost 7 bases, J lost 5 bases, and 9 bases stayed unmatched. Per germline, CDR1 SGHNT and CDR2 YENEEA. CDR3 residues: CASTLDGTGNEQYF. CDR3 DNA sequence: TGTGCCAGCACCCTGGACGGGACAGGGAACGAGCAGTACTTC.

The chain has TRBV6-5 and TRBJ1-5; D ambiguous. This CDR3 is built from 13 residues. The V gene's germline CDR1 is MNHEY and CDR2 SVGAGI. The germline V and J ends were trimmed by 7 bases and 5 bases, with 12 bases remaining between them. The CDR3 reads CASNPTPDQPQHF. In DNA form, the CDR3 reads TGTGCCAGCAATCCGACACCCGATCAGCCCCAGCATTTT.

In its sample, this clonotype was seen once. The chain recombines TRBV4-1 with TRBJ1-5; D unclear. This CDR3 comprises 13 residues. Between the trimmed V and J ends, which lost 0 bases and 6 bases, there was a span of 6 bases. Germline lookup yields CDR1 MGHRA and CDR2 YSYEKL. Here the CDR3 DNA reads TGCGCCAGCAGCCAAGATCCCGGTCAGCCCCAGCATTTT. Encoded protein: CASSQDPGQPQHF.

This clonotype was counted many times. The V call is TRBV7-2, the J call TRBJ1-1, with D perhaps TRBD1 (5 bases). V was trimmed by 5 bases and J by 4 bases, leaving 11 bases between them. CDR1 is SGHTA and CDR2 is FQGNSA in the germline V gene. The CDR3 covers 13 residues. The DNA of the CDR3 is TGTGCCAGCAGCCTTGGGGGGTTCACTGAAGCTTTCTTT. It is translated as CASSLGGFTEAFF. The complete variable domain, with remaining parts taken from reference TRBV7-2 and TRBJ1-1, reads GAGVSQSPSNKVTEKGKDVELRCDPISGHTALYWYRQSLGQGLEFLIYFQGNSAPDKSGLPSDRFSAERTGGSVSTLTIQRTQQEDSAVYLCASSLGGFTEAFFGQGTRLTVV.